This TCR beta chain stems from a study of blood T cell repertoires in COVID-19. About the study: From the United States, Italy and Spain came samples of acute and convalescent COVID-19.

The CDR3 runs 13 residues. V was shortened by 4 bases and J by 4 bases, with 9 bases between the two germline ends. Germline assignment: CDR1 MNHEY and CDR2 SMNVEV (reference sequence). Some clones are missing from TCRdb's copy, which holds only in-frame ones; the method was immunoSEQ multiplex PCR. This table holds some 93,000 clones, roughly 77% found once. Sequenced sample: peripheral blood. The TCR was taken from a human donor in a cohort sampled during active COVID-19. The rearrangement links TRBV27 to TRBJ2-3, with TRBD2 as a possible D gene (5 bases). The CDR3 DNA follows: TGTGCCAGCAGTTCGTGGGGAGCAGATACGCAGTATTTT. Protein sequence: CASSSWGADTQYF.